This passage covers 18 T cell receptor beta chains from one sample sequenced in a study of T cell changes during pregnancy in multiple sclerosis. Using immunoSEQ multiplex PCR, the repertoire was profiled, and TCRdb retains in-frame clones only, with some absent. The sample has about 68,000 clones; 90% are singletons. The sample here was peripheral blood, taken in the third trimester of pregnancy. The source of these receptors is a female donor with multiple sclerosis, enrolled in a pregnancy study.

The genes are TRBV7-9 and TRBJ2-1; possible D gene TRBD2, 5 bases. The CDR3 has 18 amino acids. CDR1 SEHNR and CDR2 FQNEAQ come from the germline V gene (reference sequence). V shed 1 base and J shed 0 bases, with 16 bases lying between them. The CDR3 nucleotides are TGTGCCAGCAGCTTAGAGGAGCGGACTTTGAGCTCCTACAATGAGCAGTTCTTC. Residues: CASSLEERTLSSYNEQFF.

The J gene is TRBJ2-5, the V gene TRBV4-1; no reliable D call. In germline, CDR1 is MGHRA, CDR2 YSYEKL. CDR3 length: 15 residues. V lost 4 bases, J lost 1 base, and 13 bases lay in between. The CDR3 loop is CASSPAREVQETQYF. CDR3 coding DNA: TGCGCCAGCAGCCCCGCCCGTGAGGTCCAAGAGACCCAGTACTTC.

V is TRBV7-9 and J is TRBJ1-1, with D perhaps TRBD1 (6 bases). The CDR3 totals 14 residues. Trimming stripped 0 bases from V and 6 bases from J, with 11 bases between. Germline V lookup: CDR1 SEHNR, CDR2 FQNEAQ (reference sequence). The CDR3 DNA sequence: TGTGCCAGCAGCTTAGCGGCTACAGGGCCTGAAGCTTTCTTT. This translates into CASSLAATGPEAFF.

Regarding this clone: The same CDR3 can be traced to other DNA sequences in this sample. CDR3 amino acids: CASSPRTAYEQYF. The CDR3 DNA sequence: TGTGCCAGCAGCCCTAGGACAGCCTACGAGCAGTACTTC. The chain recombines TRBV7-9 with TRBJ2-7, with a tentative D call TRBD1 (6 bases). The V and J ends lost 5 bases and 2 bases respectively, with 10 bases between them. Per the germline V gene, CDR1 is SEHNR and CDR2 is FQNEAQ (reference sequence). This CDR3 is 13 amino acids long.

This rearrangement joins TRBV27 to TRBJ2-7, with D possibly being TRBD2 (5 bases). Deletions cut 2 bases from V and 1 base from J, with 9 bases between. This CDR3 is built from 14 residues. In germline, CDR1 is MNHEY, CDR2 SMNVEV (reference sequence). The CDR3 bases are TGTGCCAGCAGTTTAAGGGAGACGTCCTACGAGCAGTACTTC. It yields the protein CASSLRETSYEQYF.

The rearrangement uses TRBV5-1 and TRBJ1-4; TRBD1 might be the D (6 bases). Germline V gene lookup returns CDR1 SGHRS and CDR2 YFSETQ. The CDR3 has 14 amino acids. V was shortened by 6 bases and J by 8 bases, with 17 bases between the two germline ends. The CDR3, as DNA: TGCGCCAGCACGCCACCGGGACATGGAGAAAAACTGTTTTTT. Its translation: CASTPPGHGEKLFF. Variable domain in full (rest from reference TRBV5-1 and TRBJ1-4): KAGVTQTPRYLIKTRGQQVTLSCSPISGHRSVSWYQQTPGQGLQFLFEYFSETQRNKGNFPGRFSGRQFSNSRSEMNVSTLELGDSALYLCASTPPGHGEKLFFGSGTQLSVL.

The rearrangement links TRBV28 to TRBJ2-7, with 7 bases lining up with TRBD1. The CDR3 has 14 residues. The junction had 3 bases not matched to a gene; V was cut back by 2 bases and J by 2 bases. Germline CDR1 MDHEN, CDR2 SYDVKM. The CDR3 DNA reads TGTGCCAGCAGTTTAAGTCAGGGGGCCTACGAGCAGTACTTC. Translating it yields CASSLSQGAYEQYF.

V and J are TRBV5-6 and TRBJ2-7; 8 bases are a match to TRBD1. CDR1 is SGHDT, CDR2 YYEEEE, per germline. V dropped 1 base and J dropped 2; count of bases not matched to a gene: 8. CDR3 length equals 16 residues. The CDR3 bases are TGTGCCAGCAGCTTGTTTCCAGGACAGGGTACCTACGAGCAGTACTTC. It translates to CASSLFPGQGTYEQYF.

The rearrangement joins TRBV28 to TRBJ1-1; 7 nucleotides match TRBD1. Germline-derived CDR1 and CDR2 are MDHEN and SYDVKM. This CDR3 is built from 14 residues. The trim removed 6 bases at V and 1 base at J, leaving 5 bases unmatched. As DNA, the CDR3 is TGTGCCAGCAGCCCGGGACAGACGAACACTGAAGCTTTCTTT. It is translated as CASSPGQTNTEAFF. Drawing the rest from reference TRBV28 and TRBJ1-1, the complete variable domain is DVKVTQSSRYLVKRTGEKVFLECVQDMDHENMFWYRQDPGLGLRLIYFSYDVKMKEKGDIPEGYSVSREKKERFSLILESASTNQTSMYLCASSPGQTNTEAFFGQGTRLTVV.

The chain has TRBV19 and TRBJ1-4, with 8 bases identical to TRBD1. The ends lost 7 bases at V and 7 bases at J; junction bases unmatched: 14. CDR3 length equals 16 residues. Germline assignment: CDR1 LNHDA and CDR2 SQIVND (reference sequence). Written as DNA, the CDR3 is TGTGCCAGTAAGGACCGGACAGGGAAATATAGTGAAAAACTGTTTTTT. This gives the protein CASKDRTGKYSEKLFF. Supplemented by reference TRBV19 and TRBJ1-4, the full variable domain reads DGGITQSPKYLFRKEGQNVTLSCEQNLNHDAMYWYRQDPGQGLRLIYYSQIVNDFQKGDIAEGYSVSREKKESFPLTVTSAQKNPTAFYLCASKDRTGKYSEKLFFGSGTQLSVL.

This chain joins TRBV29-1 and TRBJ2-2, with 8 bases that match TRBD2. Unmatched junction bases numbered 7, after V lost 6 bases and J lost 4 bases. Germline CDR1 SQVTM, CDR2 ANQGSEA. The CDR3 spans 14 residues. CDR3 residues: CSVRGGPGTGELFF. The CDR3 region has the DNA TGCAGCGTCCGCGGGGGGCCGGGCACCGGGGAGCTGTTTTTT.

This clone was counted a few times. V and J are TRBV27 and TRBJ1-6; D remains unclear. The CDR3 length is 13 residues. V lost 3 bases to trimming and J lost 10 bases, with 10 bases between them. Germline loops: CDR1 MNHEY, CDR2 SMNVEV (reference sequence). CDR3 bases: TGTGCCAGCAGTTTGGCCCGGCGGTCACCCCTCCACTTT. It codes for CASSLARRSPLHF.

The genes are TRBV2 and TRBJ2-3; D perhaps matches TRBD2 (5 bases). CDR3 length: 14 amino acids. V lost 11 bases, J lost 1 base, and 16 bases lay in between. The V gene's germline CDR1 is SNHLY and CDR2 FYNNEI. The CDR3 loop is CALTRERGTDTQYF. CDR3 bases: TGTGCCCTTACTAGAGAACGAGGCACAGATACGCAGTATTTT.

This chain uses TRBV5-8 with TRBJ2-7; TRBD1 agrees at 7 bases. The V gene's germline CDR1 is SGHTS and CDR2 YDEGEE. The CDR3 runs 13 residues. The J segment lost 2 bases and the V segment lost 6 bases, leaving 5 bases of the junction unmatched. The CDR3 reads CASNLGQTYEQYF. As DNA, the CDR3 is TGTGCCAGCAACCTGGGACAGACCTACGAGCAGTACTTC.

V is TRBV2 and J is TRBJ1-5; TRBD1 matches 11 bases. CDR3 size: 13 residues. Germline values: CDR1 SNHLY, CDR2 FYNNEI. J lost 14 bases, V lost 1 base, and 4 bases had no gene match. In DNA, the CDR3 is TGTGCCAGCAGTGAAGGGGGACAGGGGGGTGAGCATTTT. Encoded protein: CASSEGGQGGEHF.

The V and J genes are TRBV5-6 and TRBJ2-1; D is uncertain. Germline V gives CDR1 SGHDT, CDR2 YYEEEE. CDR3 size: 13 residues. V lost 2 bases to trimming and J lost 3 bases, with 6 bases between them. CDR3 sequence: CASSFAHYNEQFF. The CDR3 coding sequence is TGTGCCAGCAGCTTCGCGCACTACAATGAGCAGTTCTTC.

For the CDR3, the DNA is TGTGCCAGCTCACCACGGTTTGCGGTTAGAGAAGATACGCAGTATTTT. It yields the protein CASSPRFAVREDTQYF. The rearrangement joins TRBV18 to TRBJ2-3; the D is unclear. Trimming removed 1 base at V and 5 bases at J, with 16 bases between. Germline CDR1 and CDR2: KGHSH and LQKENI. The CDR3 is made up of 16 amino acids.

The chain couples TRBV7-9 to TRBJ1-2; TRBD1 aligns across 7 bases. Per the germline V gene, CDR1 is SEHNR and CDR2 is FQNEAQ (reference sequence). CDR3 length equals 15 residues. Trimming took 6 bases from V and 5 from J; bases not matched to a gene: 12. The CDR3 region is CASSFTGTDFYGYTF. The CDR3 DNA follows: TGTGCCAGCAGTTTTACCGGGACAGACTTTTATGGCTACACCTTC.